This T cell receptor beta chain was sequenced for a study of T cells in tuberculosis. Whole-study context: PBMC were archived before or within 7 days of starting treatment.

Indicated time point: new active TB diagnosis, blood taken before or within 7 days of starting treatment. The data were produced by immunoSEQ multiplex PCR, yet TCRdb's version contains in-frame clones alone and is incomplete. The sample shows around 33,000 clones, roughly 94% of them seen only once. V was pared by 2 bases and J by 1 base, with 6 bases of the junction left unmatched. Germline V gene sequence: CDR1 ENHRY, CDR2 SYGVKD. This CDR3 is built from 18 residues. The rearrangement joins TRBV10-3 to TRBJ2-6; 9 bases agree with TRBD1. This material consisted of PBMCs, taken at tuberculosis diagnosis. This receptor was obtained from an adult with tuberculosis. Some clones in this sample may be carry-over from other donors' samples. The CDR3 is CAISERTGANSGANVLTF. For the CDR3, the DNA is TGTGCCATCAGTGAGCGGACAGGGGCCAATTCTGGGGCCAACGTCCTGACTTTC.